The entry below describes one T cell receptor (beta chain). Its antigen is unidentified. Germline V gene sequence: CDR1 SQVTM, CDR2 ANQGSEA. Trimming cost V 4 bases and J 0 bases, with 17 bases left between them. The CDR3 has 16 amino acids. This sample is drawn from a study of graft-versus-host responses after intestinal transplantation. For the study at large: All recipients were given anti-thymocyte globulin induction, and tacrolimus and steroids were then administered for approximately 3 years.

Study-wide results and limits: Circulating GvH clone levels at their peak were associated with HvG declines (early post-transplant).

Some clones are missing from TCRdb's copy, which holds only in-frame ones; the method was immunoSEQ multiplex PCR. The profile covers roughly 96,000 clones, with roughly 90% appearing a single time and approximately 0.5% taken by the ten largest. The TCR originated in a human donor who received an intestinal transplant. The rearrangement uses TRBV29-1 and TRBJ2-3; D is unclear. Sequenced material: unstimulated CD8+ T cells sorted from spleen or lymph node cells, taken before intestinal transplant. The CDR3 sequence: CSVAGGVLPSTDTQYF. The CDR3 DNA follows: TGCAGCGTTGCGGGTGGCGTGCTACCTAGCACAGATACGCAGTATTTT.